A single sample gave rise to the 22 T cell receptor beta chains below, sequenced in a study of T cells in Graves' hyperthyroidism and ophthalmopathy. The CDR3 regions of TCR beta were amplified from RNA transcripts. TCR CDR3 underwent first-round RT-PCR with the HTBI primer set. One entry per CDR3 protein, called by TCRdb with MiXCR from the multiplex PCR reads. The data hold about 540,000 distinct CDR3 sequences, with around 42% observed a single time. The sequencing sample was made of peripheral blood or thyroid tissue (not recorded which). These TCRs come from a woman between 18 and 30 years old with Graves' hyperthyroidism.

This clonotype was counted a few times. This chain's CDR3 is CASILAGVEQFF. The CDR3, as DNA: TGTGCCAGCATTCTTGCAGGGGTTGAGCAGTTCTTC. V and J are TRBV12-3 or TRBV12-4 and TRBJ2-7, with a tentative D call TRBD1 (6 bases). The J call is doubtful: the DNA matches TRBJ2-1 better. This CDR3 is built from 12 residues.

The CDR3 loop is CSARVGVAGQYF. DNA of the CDR3: TGCAGTGCTAGAGTTGGGGTAGCGGGGCAGTACTTC. J is TRBJ2-7 and V is TRBV20-1, with 7 bases fitting TRBD2. Germline V gene data show CDR1 as DFQATT and CDR2 as SNEGSKA (reference sequence). Trimming removed 1 base from V and 9 bases from J; junction bases left unmatched: 6. This CDR3 contains 12 residues.

This clonotype turned up a few times. The genes are TRBV19 and TRBJ1-2; D is possibly TRBD1 (6 bases). This CDR3 region has 11 residues. The germline V gene encodes CDR1 LNHDA and CDR2 SQIVND (reference sequence). The V end was cut by 4 bases, the J end by 8 bases, with 8 bases between. The CDR3 coding sequence is TGTGCCAGTAGTACCGGGACAGGCTACACCTTC. Translation: CASSTGTGYTF.

This chain joins TRBV12-3 or TRBV12-4 and TRBJ1-1; D is uncertain. The length of the CDR3 is 12 residues. V lost 6 bases and J lost 5, with 10 bases in between. The CDR3 DNA sequence: TGTGCCAGCAGAGGTACATGGACTGAAGCTTTCTTT. This codes for CASRGTWTEAFF.

The J gene is TRBJ1-1, the V gene TRBV5-5; 9 bases line up with TRBD1. This CDR3 region has 14 residues. Germline V gives CDR1 SGHKS, CDR2 YYEKEE (reference sequence). Trimming removed 5 bases from V and 4 bases from J; junction bases left unmatched: 6. The CDR3 region is CASRMDRGGTEAFF. CDR3 sequence (DNA): TGTGCCAGCAGGATGGACAGGGGAGGCACTGAAGCTTTCTTT.

In this sample, this clonotype turned up many times. V and J are TRBV12-3 or TRBV12-4 and TRBJ1-2, with a tentative D call TRBD1 (6 bases). Deletions cut 6 bases from V and 4 bases from J, with 12 bases between. The CDR3 loop spans 13 amino acids. CDR3 bases: TGTGCCAGCAGCCACAGGGAAACCTATGGCTACACCTTC. Its translation: CASSHRETYGYTF.

This clonotype was counted ten times or more. V is TRBV19 and J is TRBJ2-5; D gene unclear. Germline-derived CDR1 and CDR2 are LNHDA and SQIVND (reference sequence). V lost 0 bases, J lost 0 bases, and 8 bases lay in between. This CDR3 is built from 15 residues. The CDR3, as DNA: TGTGCCAGTAGTATAGATTTCGGCTACCAAGAGACCCAGTACTTC. Encoded protein: CASSIDFGYQETQYF.

The rearrangement uses TRBV7-3 and TRBJ1-1; D is undetermined. This CDR3 comprises 14 residues. Germline loops: CDR1 SGHTA, CDR2 FQGTGA. The V end was cut by 1 base, the J end by 8 bases, with 14 bases between. The CDR3 reads CASSLIGRDSEAFF. As DNA, the CDR3 is TGTGCCAGCAGCTTAATCGGGCGGGATTCCGAAGCTTTCTTT. The variable domain in full, with the rest retrieved from reference TRBV7-3 and TRBJ1-1, is GAGVSQTPSNKVTEKGKYVELRCDPISGHTALYWYRQSLGQGPEFLIYFQGTGAADDSGLPNDRFFAVRPEGSVSTLKIQRTERGDSAVYLCASSLIGRDSEAFFGQGTRLTVV.

This clonotype was found many times. The V gene is TRBV7-6, the J gene TRBJ1-2; D uncertain. CDR1 is SGHVS and CDR2 is FNYEAQ in the germline V gene. Trimming stripped 1 base from V and 8 bases from J, with 11 bases between. The CDR3 is 13 amino acids. The chain's CDR3 is CASSLGGYGGYTF. Here the CDR3 DNA reads TGTGCCAGCAGCTTAGGCGGGTATGGAGGCTACACCTTC.

The genes are TRBV7-9 and TRBJ2-1; possible D gene TRBD2, 5 bases. Trimming removed 6 bases at V and 8 bases at J, with 11 bases between. The CDR3 consists of 12 residues. Germline loops: CDR1 SEHNR, CDR2 FQNEAQ (reference sequence). The CDR3 here is CASSPIGDEQFF. The CDR3, as DNA: TGTGCCAGCAGTCCGATCGGGGATGAGCAGTTCTTC. Combining the CDR3 with reference TRBV7-9 and TRBJ2-1 gives the whole variable domain DTGVSQNPRHKITKRGQNVTFRCDPISEHNRLYWYRQTLGQGPEFLTYFQNEAQLEKSRLLSDRFSAERPKGSFSTLEIQRTEQGDSAMYLCASSPIGDEQFFGPGTRLTVL.

There are many counts of this clonotype. The chain uses TRBV20-1 and TRBJ1-5; weak D call: TRBD1 (5 bases). V was pared by 0 bases and J by 4 bases, with 16 bases between. The CDR3 loop spans 16 amino acids. Germline V gene lookup returns CDR1 DFQATT and CDR2 SNEGSKA (reference sequence). The CDR3 nucleotides read TGCAGTGCTAGAGATACCAAACAGGCGAGAAATCAGCCCCAGCATTTT. It yields the protein CSARDTKQARNQPQHF.

This clonotype came up many times. The chain carries TRBV9 and TRBJ2-5, with D maybe TRBD2 (5 bases). The germline V and J ends were trimmed by 3 bases and 1 base, with 10 bases remaining between them. Germline loops: CDR1 SGDLS, CDR2 YYNGEE. CDR3 length equals 14 residues. In nucleotides, the CDR3 is TGTGCCAGCAGCGCCAAGAGGGCCCAAGAGACCCAGTACTTC. It specifies CASSAKRAQETQYF. Together with reference TRBV9 and TRBJ2-5, the CDR3 gives the full variable domain: DSGVTQTPKHLITATGQRVTLRCSPRSGDLSVYWYQQSLDQGLQFLIQYYNGEERAKGNILERFSAQQFPDLHSELNLSSLELGDSALYFCASSAKRAQETQYFGPGTRLLVL.

This clonotype was counted a few times. V gene TRBV7-9 combines with J gene TRBJ1-1; weak D call: TRBD1 (6 bases). CDR3 length: 13 residues. Trimming removed 5 bases at V and 4 bases at J, with 11 bases between. Germline V lookup: CDR1 SEHNR, CDR2 FQNEAQ (reference sequence). Here the CDR3 reads CASSRTGSTEAFF. The CDR3 DNA follows: TGTGCCAGCAGCCGAACAGGGTCCACTGAAGCTTTCTTT.

Only a few counts were recorded for this clonotype. The V gene is TRBV19, the J gene TRBJ2-5; weak D call: TRBD1 (5 bases). The V gene's germline CDR1 is LNHDA and CDR2 SQIVND (reference sequence). Trimming removed 3 bases at V and 4 bases at J, with 12 bases between. The CDR3 sequence is 14 residues long. In nucleotides, the CDR3 is TGTGCCAGTAGTATCCCAGGGATCGGAGAGACCCAGTACTTC. Protein: CASSIPGIGETQYF.

This clonotype occurred many times. This rearrangement joins TRBV7-3 to TRBJ1-5; D ambiguous. V lost 6 bases and J 6 bases, leaving 12 bases between the germline ends. CDR1 is SGHTA and CDR2 is FQGTGA in the germline V gene. This CDR3 spans 13 amino acids. DNA for the CDR3: TGTGCCAGCAGGGTCGATAGCGCTCAGCCCCAGCATTTT. Translating it yields CASRVDSAQPQHF.

The chain employs TRBV2 and TRBJ2-1; 9 bases fit TRBD2. V gave up 3 bases and J gave up 4 bases; unmatched junction bases: 7. The CDR3 totals 16 residues. In germline, CDR1 is SNHLY, CDR2 FYNNEI. The CDR3 coding sequence is TGTGCCAGCAGTGACAGGCTAACTAGCGGGTACAATGAGCAGTTCTTC. Translation gives CASSDRLTSGYNEQFF.

This clonotype was counted many times. The chain employs TRBV27 and TRBJ2-7; D perhaps matches TRBD1 (5 bases). Germline CDR1 reads MNHEY; CDR2 reads SMNVEV (reference sequence). The CDR3 covers 14 residues. The V end was cut by 4 bases, the J end by 2 bases, with 12 bases between. The CDR3 reads CASSSLDSPYEQYF. The CDR3 DNA is TGTGCCAGCAGTTCCCTCGACAGCCCCTACGAGCAGTACTTC.

V usage is TRBV7-2 and J usage is TRBJ2-3; D gene unclear. Germline CDR1 SGHTA, CDR2 FQGNSA. The germline V and J ends were trimmed by 1 base and 4 bases, with 12 bases remaining between them. This CDR3 is built from 15 residues. In DNA, the CDR3 is TGTGCCAGCAGCTTAGTATGGAGAGTCCCAGATACGCAGTATTTT. Amino acid sequence: CASSLVWRVPDTQYF.

This clonotype was counted many times. The chain links TRBV20-1 to TRBJ2-7, with 10 bases matching TRBD1. Germline CDR1 is DFQATT and CDR2 is SNEGSKA (reference sequence). CDR3 length equals 17 residues. Trimming cost V 0 bases and J 3 bases; bases outside gene matches: 11. The CDR3 nucleotides are TGCAGTGCTAGAGATCAGGGGACGGGACAGGGGAGCTACGAGCAGTACTTC. Translation: CSARDQGTGQGSYEQYF.

V usage is TRBV12-3 or TRBV12-4 and J usage is TRBJ1-5; no definite D call. Trimming removed 3 bases from V and 4 bases from J, with 7 bases in between. This CDR3 contains 13 residues. CDR3 DNA sequence: TGTGCCAGCAGTTTTCTGGCGAATCAGCCCCAGCATTTT. Translated: CASSFLANQPQHF.

The chain links TRBV4-3 to TRBJ2-5; D is unclear. The CDR3 loop spans 14 amino acids. Germline-derived CDR1 and CDR2 are LGHNA and YSLEER. Trimming removed 1 base at V and 2 bases at J, with 8 bases between. Here the CDR3 reads CASSQVPFQETQYF. The CDR3 coding sequence is TGCGCCAGCAGCCAAGTGCCGTTTCAAGAGACCCAGTACTTC.

The chain employs TRBV7-2 and TRBJ2-1; 7 nucleotides match TRBD2. V lost 5 bases, J lost 4 bases, and 17 bases stayed unmatched. The CDR3 loop spans 18 amino acids. The germline V gene has CDR1 SGHTA and CDR2 FQGNSA. The CDR3 spells CASSPRDSWGEGYNEQFF. The CDR3 DNA reads TGTGCCAGCAGCCCACGGGACTCTTGGGGGGAGGGATACAATGAGCAGTTCTTC.